This TCR beta chain was documented in a study of radiotherapy plus CTLA-4 blockade in lung cancer. Notes on the study in general: In blood, TCR clones derived from the tumor expanded after radiotherapy plus ipilimumab.

Sequencing used immunoSEQ multiplex PCR; TCRdb keeps in-frame clones, though not all of them. Counted here are about 49,000 clones, approximately 85% occurring once; the ten biggest clones make up roughly 26%. As concerns this clone: Its specificity is not known.

This CDR3 spans 16 amino acids. CDR1 MDHEN and CDR2 SYDVKM come from the germline V gene. Germline trimming cut 4 bases from V and 6 bases from J; bases unmatched to any gene: 7. This specimen was peripheral blood, taken from a patient treated with radiotherapy plus ipilimumab. The clonotype originates from a human donor with non-small cell lung cancer whose response to radiotherapy plus ipilimumab could not be evaluated. The V call is TRBV28, the J call TRBJ2-2, with 11 bases fitting TRBD2. CDR3 in DNA: TGTGCCAGCAGTTCCGGACTAGCGGGTTCGGCCGGGGAGCTGTTTTTT. Translating it yields CASSSGLAGSAGELFF.